Presented here are 25 T cell receptor beta chains from one specimen sequenced in a study of monozygotic twins with inflammatory bowel disease (dated by TCRdb to between 2018 and 2021). The method was 5' RACE. Reads for this sample came from an Illumina HiSeq 2500. After the reads were reprocessed by TCRdb, one entry was made per CDR3 protein sequence, with no DNA. This sample's clone table shows 420,000 or so distinct CDR3 sequences. The ten largest clones capture about 2.3% of the sample. The sequenced sample consisted of blood. All receptors derive from a human donor with ulcerative colitis or Crohn's disease, or a healthy co-twin of an affected twin (not recorded which).

The chain combines TRBV29-1 with TRBJ2-1. This CDR3 comprises 12 residues. Germline V gene sequence: CDR1 SQVTM, CDR2 ANQGSEA. Here the CDR3 reads CSVHGAYNEQFF.

The rearrangement joins TRBV7-9 to TRBJ2-4; as DNA is missing, the TRBD2 call by TCRdb cannot be tested. The germline V gene has CDR1 SEHNR and CDR2 FQNEAQ (reference sequence). The CDR3 is 13 residues long. The CDR3 sequence: CASSPGPWDIQYF.

V usage is TRBV15 and J usage is TRBJ2-2; TCRdb reports TRBD1, a call that lacks DNA to check it against. CDR1 and CDR2 (germline): LNHNV, YYDKDF (reference sequence). The CDR3 consists of 13 residues. The CDR3 reads CATSQRQTGELFF.

J is TRBJ1-6 and V is TRBV7-2; TCRdb proposes TRBD1, but this gene call is untestable without DNA. This CDR3 spans 12 amino acids. Germline assignment: CDR1 SGHTA and CDR2 FQGNSA. The CDR3 sequence: CASSYRVSPLHF.

V and J are TRBV5-1 and TRBJ2-7; the D call from TCRdb, TRBD2, cannot be confirmed without DNA. This CDR3 contains 16 residues. Germline V CDR1 and CDR2: SGHRS, YFSETQ. CDR3 sequence: CASSTNPRDYSYEQYF.

The chain has TRBV27 and TRBJ2-7. This CDR3 region has 14 residues. The germline V gene encodes CDR1 MNHEY and CDR2 SMNVEV (reference sequence). The CDR3 sequence is CASSAVPSFYEQYF.

The rearrangement uses TRBV29-1 and TRBJ1-2; TCRdb proposes TRBD1, but this gene call is untestable without DNA. The germline CDR1 and CDR2 sequences are SQVTM and ANQGSEA. The CDR3 is made up of 14 amino acids. The CDR3 sequence: CSAYNTGSNYGYTF.

The rearrangement joins TRBV29-1 to TRBJ2-1. The germline CDR1 and CDR2 sequences are SQVTM and ANQGSEA. CDR3 length: 11 amino acids. CDR3 protein: CSVVLGIEQFF.

The chain is built from TRBV20-1 and TRBJ2-3. There are 13 residues in the CDR3. CDR1 DFQATT and CDR2 SNEGSKA come from the germline V gene (reference sequence). CDR3 loop: CSARTLVTDTQYF.

V usage is TRBV5-1 and J usage is TRBJ2-1; the TCRdb call, TRBD2, lacks DNA for checking. The germline V gene encodes CDR1 SGHRS and CDR2 YFSETQ. The CDR3 sequence is 16 residues long. The CDR3 spells CASSFRRGSSYNEQFF.

The rearrangement joins TRBV28 to TRBJ2-3; TCRdb selects TRBD2, and the lack of DNA leaves this call unchecked. The germline V gene encodes CDR1 MDHEN and CDR2 SYDVKM. CDR3 length equals 14 residues. The CDR3 region is CATSSGGAVNTQYF.

The chain couples TRBV12-3 or TRBV12-4 to TRBJ2-1; as DNA is missing, the TRBD1 call by TCRdb cannot be tested. This CDR3 comprises 13 residues. The CDR3: CASSTYRVEVQFF.

The chain joins TRBV5-1 to TRBJ2-3; lacking DNA, the TRBD1 call made by TCRdb goes unchecked. The germline CDR1 and CDR2 sequences are SGHRS and YFSETQ. The CDR3 totals 16 residues. The CDR3 is CASSWGPGQGSDTQYF.

The CDR3 sequence: CASSQELTSGRSETQYF. V and J are TRBV4-1 and TRBJ2-5; TCRdb picks TRBD2, but there is no DNA to check that call. Looked up from germline, CDR1 is MGHRA and CDR2 is YSYEKL. This CDR3 region has 17 residues.

The chain couples TRBV3-1 to TRBJ1-2. The CDR3 runs to 14 residues. Germline V gene lookup returns CDR1 LGHDT and CDR2 YNNKEL (reference sequence). The chain's CDR3 is CASSQDWQGGGYTF. Variable domain in full (rest from reference TRBV3-1 and TRBJ1-2): DTAVSQTPKYLVTQMGNDKSIKCEQNLGHDTMYWYKQDSKKFLKIMFSYNNKELIINETVPNRFSPKSPDKAHLNLHINSLELGDSAVYFCASSQDWQGGGYTFGSGTRLTVV.

The chain is built from TRBV2 and TRBJ2-3. CDR3 size: 13 residues. The germline CDR1 and CDR2 sequences are SNHLY and FYNNEI. The CDR3 sequence: CASSEDLEDTQYF.

The J gene is TRBJ2-3, the V gene TRBV5-1. The CDR3 length is 15 residues. Germline V gives CDR1 SGHRS, CDR2 YFSETQ. The CDR3 spells CASSSGSYKADTQYF.

The V call is TRBV18, the J call TRBJ1-1. CDR1 and CDR2 from the germline V gene are KGHSH and LQKENI. The CDR3 spans 14 residues. CDR3 residues: CASSPGYTNTEAFF. Full variable domain (missing parts from reference TRBV18 and TRBJ1-1): NAGVMQNPRHLVRRRGQEARLRCSPMKGHSHVYWYRQLPEEGLKFMVYLQKENIIDESGMPKERFSAEFPKEGPSILRIQQVVRGDSAAYFCASSPGYTNTEAFFGQGTRLTVV.

The rearrangement joins TRBV11-1 to TRBJ1-2; TCRdb reports TRBD1, a call that lacks DNA to check it against. The CDR3 covers 19 residues. Germline V gives CDR1 SGHAT, CDR2 FQDESV (reference sequence). CDR3 loop: CASSLFRGSSDPSTYGYTF.

The V call is TRBV5-1, the J call TRBJ2-3; the D call from TCRdb, TRBD2, cannot be confirmed without DNA. Per germline, CDR1 SGHRS and CDR2 YFSETQ. This CDR3 is 16 amino acids long. The CDR3: CASSLGLADFTDTQYF.

The rearrangement uses TRBV4-2 and TRBJ2-1; TCRdb calls TRBD2, which cannot be checked without DNA. In germline, CDR1 is LGHNA, CDR2 YNFKEQ. This CDR3 has 14 residues. The CDR3 reads CASSQASGGREQFF.

This sequence joins TRBV5-1 and TRBJ1-1. The CDR3 has 18 amino acids. Germline V lookup: CDR1 SGHRS, CDR2 YFSETQ. The CDR3 spells CASSLVPRTRTMNTEAFF. The full variable domain, completed using reference TRBV5-1 and TRBJ1-1, is KAGVTQTPRYLIKTRGQQVTLSCSPISGHRSVSWYQQTPGQGLQFLFEYFSETQRNKGNFPGRFSGRQFSNSRSEMNVSTLELGDSALYLCASSLVPRTRTMNTEAFFGQGTRLTVV.

The chain employs TRBV4-1 and TRBJ2-1; TCRdb proposes TRBD1, but this gene call is untestable without DNA. From germline, CDR1 is MGHRA and CDR2 YSYEKL. The CDR3 length is 16 residues. The CDR3 region is CASSPGPGQGLNEQFF.

The rearrangement uses TRBV18 and TRBJ1-2; TCRdb names TRBD1, which stays unverified in the absence of DNA. Germline lookup yields CDR1 KGHSH and CDR2 LQKENI. The CDR3 length is 17 residues. This chain's CDR3 is CASSPPTGDSVSYGYTF. Using reference TRBV18 and TRBJ1-2 for the parts outside the CDR3, the full variable domain is NAGVMQNPRHLVRRRGQEARLRCSPMKGHSHVYWYRQLPEEGLKFMVYLQKENIIDESGMPKERFSAEFPKEGPSILRIQQVVRGDSAAYFCASSPPTGDSVSYGYTFGSGTRLTVV.

This clonotype registers medium-sized (0.01 to 0.1%) by frequency. The chain has TRBV5-1 and TRBJ1-1; the D call of TRBD1 rests on TCRdb alone, since no DNA is present to check it. CDR1 and CDR2 (germline): SGHRS, YFSETQ. This CDR3 has 16 amino acids. The CDR3 region is CASSLGDRGQNTEAFF. The whole variable domain, filled in from reference TRBV5-1 and TRBJ1-1, reads KAGVTQTPRYLIKTRGQQVTLSCSPISGHRSVSWYQQTPGQGLQFLFEYFSETQRNKGNFPGRFSGRQFSNSRSEMNVSTLELGDSALYLCASSLGDRGQNTEAFFGQGTRLTVV.